Listed below are T cell receptor beta chains from one sample, sequenced in a study of T cells in pancreatic ductal adenocarcinoma. Sequenced by immunoSEQ multiplex PCR; TCRdb stores in-frame clones only, minus some. The data contain roughly 100,000 clones, 90% to 95% of them singletons. The sample comprised PBMCs. The receptors originated from a human donor with pancreatic ductal adenocarcinoma. Both conserved end residues are part of each CDR3. The D gene is left open where the match is weak. Clone size is not always given. Where it is, it says once, few, many or a class for expanded clones.

>NA|TRBV5-8|NA|TRBJ2-7
CASTPPRDWTFEQYF
TGTGCCAGCACGCCCCCCCGGGACTGGACGTTCGAGCAGTACTTC
>NA|TRBV5-6|NA|TRBJ2-1
CASTLGGAVNEQFF
TGTGCCAGCACCCTGGGGGGGGCCGTCAATGAGCAGTTCTTC
>NA|TRBV5-1|NA|TRBJ2-3
CASSLELSTDTQYF
TGCGCCAGCAGCTTGGAACTAAGCACAGATACGCAGTATTTT
>NA|TRBV18|NA|TRBJ2-2
CASSPRGPPNTGELFF
TGTGCCAGCTCACCTCGTGGGCCTCCGAACACCGGGGAGCTGTTTTTT
>NA|TRBV14|NA|TRBJ2-7
CASSPLTIGHSYEQYF
TGTGCCAGCAGCCCCCTTACCATTGGACATTCCTACGAGCAGTACTTC
>NA|TRBV25-1|NA|TRBJ1-4
CASSDRGSTGEKLFF
TGTGCCAGCAGTGACCGCGGATCTACGGGTGAAAAACTGTTTTTT
>TRBD2|TRBV10-2|NA|TRBJ2-1
CASRTVETSETNEQFF
TGCGCCAGCCGAACGGTGGAGACTAGCGAGACTAATGAGCAGTTCTTC
>TRBD1|TRBV19|few|TRBJ1-2
CASSTPKGTGGDGYTF
TGTGCCAGTAGTACCCCGAAGGGCACAGGGGGGGACGGCTACACCTTC
>NA|TRBV25-1|NA|TRBJ1-2
CASSDLSYGYTF
TGTGCCAGCAGTGATTTGAGTTATGGCTACACCTTC
>TRBD1|TRBV30|NA|TRBJ1-3
CAWSVWDRGFGAGNTIYF
TGTGCCTGGAGTGTATGGGACAGGGGTTTTGGGGCTGGAAACACCATATATTTT
>TRBD2|TRBV27|NA|TRBJ2-7
CASSLSLSHLAGVVQYF
TGTGCCAGCAGTTTGTCGCTCTCTCACCTAGCGGGAGTTGTGCAGTACTTC
>TRBD2|TRBV30|NA|TRBJ2-1
CAWTSGRGDEQFF
TGTGCCTGGACTAGCGGGAGGGGAGATGAGCAGTTCTTC
>NA|TRBV10-3|NA|TRBJ1-2
CAISESSGGGYGYTF
TGTGCCATCAGTGAGTCGAGCGGCGGCGGCTATGGCTACACCTTC
>NA|TRBV5-1|NA|TRBJ2-1
CASSSGYPYNEQFF
TGCGCCAGCAGCTCAGGGTATCCTTACAATGAGCAGTTCTTC
>NA|TRBV15|NA|TRBJ2-3
CATSRDFLGVGDTQYF
TGTGCCACCAGCAGAGATTTTTTGGGAGTTGGAGATACGCAGTATTTT
>TRBD1|TRBV28|NA|TRBJ2-6
CASSPQSRDSSGANVLTF
TGTGCCAGCAGTCCTCAGTCCCGGGACAGTTCTGGGGCCAACGTCCTGACTTTC
>NA|TRBV6-5|NA|TRBJ1-2
CASSNRAKSGYTF
TGTGCCAGCAGCAACAGGGCTAAATCGGGCTACACCTTC
>NA|TRBV5-6|NA|TRBJ1-1
CASSFGSPGGAFF
TGTGCCAGCAGCTTCGGGTCTCCGGGGGGGGCTTTCTTT
>TRBD2|TRBV18|NA|TRBJ2-7
CASSPGFGGDEQYF
TGTGCCAGCTCACCGGGGTTTGGGGGGGACGAGCAGTACTTC
>TRBD2|TRBV7-2|once|TRBJ2-3
CASSLWTSGSADTQYF
TGTGCCAGCAGCCTGTGGACTAGCGGGAGTGCAGATACGCAGTATTTT
>NA|TRBV18|once|TRBJ2-7
CASSPLPDAAGSEQYF
TGTGCCAGCTCACCTCTTCCGGACGCCGCGGGCAGCGAGCAGTACTTC
>NA|TRBV28|NA|TRBJ2-7
CASSITPLEQYF
TGTGCCAGCAGCATTACTCCACTCGAGCAGTACTTC
>TRBD2|TRBV5-1|NA|TRBJ2-3
CASRTSGNFPDTQYF
TGCGCCAGCAGGACTAGCGGGAATTTTCCCGATACGCAGTATTTT
>TRBD1|TRBV30|NA|TRBJ1-3
CAWTPRGGGRGNTIYF
TGTGCCTGGACCCCCCGCGGAGGGGGCCGGGGAAACACCATATATTTT
>NA|TRBV30|NA|TRBJ2-3
CAWSVAVTQYF
TGTGCCTGGAGTGTAGCTGTTACGCAGTATTTT
>TRBD1|TRBV6-6|NA|TRBJ2-7
CATLRDSPYEQYF
TGTGCCACACTCCGGGACAGCCCCTACGAGCAGTACTTC